This TCR beta chain appears in the sequencing data of a study of metastatic and nonmetastatic thyroid tumors. Whole-study context: Repertoire comparisons spanned blood and tumor or nodule tissue from malignant and benign thyroid patients.

TCRdb reanalyzed the PCR reads via MiXCR. The table shows about 40,000 clones, with more than 9.5% occurring only once. The ends were cut back, 8 bases at V and 2 bases at J, with 13 bases in the middle. The CDR3 loop spans 13 amino acids. The V gene's germline CDR1 is SNHLY and CDR2 FYNNEI. Patients were all untreated before their thyroid surgery. V is TRBV2 and J is TRBJ2-7; D might be TRBD2 (6 bases). The clonotype originates from a female donor with papillary thyroid cancer or a benign thyroid nodule (not recorded which). Some clones in this sample may be carry-over from other donors' samples. Material for sequencing was blood. This CDR3 is CASFPGLPYEQYF. DNA for the CDR3: TGTGCCAGCTTCCCGGGACTCCCCTACGAGCAGTACTTC.